This T cell receptor beta chain was sequenced for a study of CD8+CD57+ T cells in acquired aplastic anemia. Background on the study: Sorted CD4+ and CD8+ cells yielded 2.5 to 3.5 ug of DNA on average.

Patients chosen for sequencing had shown CD8+CD57+ cell expansion by flow cytometry. Severe acquired aplastic anemia was present in all patients. The V and J ends lost 5 bases and 1 base, in that order; junction bases with no gene match: 4. This CDR3 has 15 residues. Ten or more counts support this clonotype. Its specificity is unknown. The template for TCR beta VDJ and CDR3 sequence profiling was genomic DNA. MiXCR was run by TCRdb on the reads, yielding one entry per CDR3 protein. The sample consists of 250,000 to 300,000 distinct CDR3 sequences, 56% of them appearing once. Study results and limitations: Some 31 sequences, all CD8+ CDR3, were shared between patients and controls.

Sequenced sample: sorted CD4+, CD8+, or CD8+CD57+ T cells (not recorded which) from PBMCs. The TCR sequence derives from a human donor with aplastic anemia. V gene TRBV12-3 or TRBV12-4 combines with J gene TRBJ2-4; 8 nucleotides line up with TRBD2. The DNA of the CDR3 is TGTGCCAGCAGTAGCGGGAGTGGTGCCAAAAACATTCAGTACTTC. It yields the protein CASSSGSGAKNIQYF.